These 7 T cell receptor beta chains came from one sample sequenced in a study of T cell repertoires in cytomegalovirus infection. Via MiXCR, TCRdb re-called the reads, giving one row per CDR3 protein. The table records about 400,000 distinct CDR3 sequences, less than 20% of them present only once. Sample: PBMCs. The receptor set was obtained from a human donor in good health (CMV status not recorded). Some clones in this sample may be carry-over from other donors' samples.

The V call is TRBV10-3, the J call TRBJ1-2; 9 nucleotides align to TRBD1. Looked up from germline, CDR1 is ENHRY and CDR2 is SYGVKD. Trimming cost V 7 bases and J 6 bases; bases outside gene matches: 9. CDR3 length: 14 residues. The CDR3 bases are TGTGCCATCAACACGGGACAGGGATCCGATGGCTACACCTTC. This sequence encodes CAINTGQGSDGYTF.

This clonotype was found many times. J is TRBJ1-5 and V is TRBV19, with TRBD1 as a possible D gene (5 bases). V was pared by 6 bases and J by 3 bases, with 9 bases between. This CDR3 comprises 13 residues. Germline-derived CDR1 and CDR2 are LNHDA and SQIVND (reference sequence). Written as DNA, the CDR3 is TGTGCCAGTAGCGGGACCTTCAATCAGCCCCAGCATTTT. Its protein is CASSGTFNQPQHF. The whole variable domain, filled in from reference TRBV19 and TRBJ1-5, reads DGGITQSPKYLFRKEGQNVTLSCEQNLNHDAMYWYRQDPGQGLRLIYYSQIVNDFQKGDIAEGYSVSREKKESFPLTVTSAQKNPTAFYLCASSGTFNQPQHFGDGTRLSIL.

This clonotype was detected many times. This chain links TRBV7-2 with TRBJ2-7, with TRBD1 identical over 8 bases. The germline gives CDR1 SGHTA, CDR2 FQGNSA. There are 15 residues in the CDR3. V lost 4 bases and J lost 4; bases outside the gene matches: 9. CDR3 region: CASSSQAGGAYEQYF. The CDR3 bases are TGTGCCAGCAGCTCCCAGGCAGGGGGCGCTTACGAGCAGTACTTC.

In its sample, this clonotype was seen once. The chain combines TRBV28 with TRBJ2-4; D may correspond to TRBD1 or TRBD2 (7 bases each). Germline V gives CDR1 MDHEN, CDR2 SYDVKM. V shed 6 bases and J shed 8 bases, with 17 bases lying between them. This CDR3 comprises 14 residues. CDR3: CASRLGQAGDIQYF. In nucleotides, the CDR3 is TGTGCCAGCAGACTAGGACAGGCGGGGGACATTCAGTACTTC.

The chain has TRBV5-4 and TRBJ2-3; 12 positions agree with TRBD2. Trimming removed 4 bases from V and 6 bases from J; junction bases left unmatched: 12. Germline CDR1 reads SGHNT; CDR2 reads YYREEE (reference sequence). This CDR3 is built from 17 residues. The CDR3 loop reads CASSPTASGRGRDTQYF. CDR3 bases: TGTGCCAGCAGCCCTACGGCTAGCGGGAGGGGCAGGGATACGCAGTATTTT. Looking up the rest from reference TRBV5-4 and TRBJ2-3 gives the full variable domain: ETGVTQSPTHLIKTRGQQVTLRCSSQSGHNTVSWYQQALGQGPQFIFQYYREEENGRGNFPPRFSGLQFPNYSSELNVNALELDDSALYLCASSPTASGRGRDTQYFGPGTRLTVL.

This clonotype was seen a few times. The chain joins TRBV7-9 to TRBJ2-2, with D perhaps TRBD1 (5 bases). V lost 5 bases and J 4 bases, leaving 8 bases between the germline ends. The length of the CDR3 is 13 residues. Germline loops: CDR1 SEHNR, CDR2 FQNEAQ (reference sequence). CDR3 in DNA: TGTGCCAGCAGCGACAGTAGCACCGGGGAGCTGTTTTTT. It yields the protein CASSDSSTGELFF. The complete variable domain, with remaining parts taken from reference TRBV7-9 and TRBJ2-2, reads DTGVSQNPRHKITKRGQNVTFRCDPISEHNRLYWYRQTLGQGPEFLTYFQNEAQLEKSRLLSDRFSAERPKGSFSTLEIQRTEQGDSAMYLCASSDSSTGELFFGEGSRLTVL.

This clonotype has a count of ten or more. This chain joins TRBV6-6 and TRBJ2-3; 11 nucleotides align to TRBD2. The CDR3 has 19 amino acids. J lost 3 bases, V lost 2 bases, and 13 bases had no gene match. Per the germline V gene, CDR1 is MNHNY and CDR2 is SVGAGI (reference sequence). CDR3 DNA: TGTGCCAGCAGTTACGGATTTTTGTTAGCGGGAGGGGGAACAGATACGCAGTATTTT. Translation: CASSYGFLLAGGGTDTQYF.